These T cell receptor beta chains were read from a single sample in a study of T cell repertoires in cytomegalovirus infection. Which antigens these TCRs recognize remains unknown. One entry per CDR3 protein results from TCRdb running MiXCR on the reads. The sample gives about 130,000 distinct CDR3 sequences, more than 20% of which show up once; approximately 35% is in the top ten. Material for sequencing was PBMCs, sequenced either directly or after in vitro stimulation (not recorded which). These receptors all stem from a human donor in good health (CMV status not recorded). Some clones in this sample may be carry-over from other donors' samples. CDR3s include the opening cysteine and the closing phenylalanine or tryptophan. The D gene is left open where the match is weak. For some rows the clone size is stated as once, few or many, or as a class when expanded; others skip it.

v_call	clone_size	d_call	j_call	cdr3_aa	cdr3_nt
TRBV4-2	.	.	TRBJ2-3	CASSTSTDTQYF	TGTGCCAGCAGTACTAGCACAGATACGCAGTATTTT
TRBV4-1	.	TRBD2	TRBJ2-1	CASSQRTSGTNEQFF	TGCGCCAGCAGCCAAAGGACTAGCGGGACCAATGAGCAGTTCTTC
TRBV27	many	TRBD2	TRBJ2-1	CASSPTGTSGNEQFF	TGTGCCAGCAGTCCGACCGGGACTAGCGGCAATGAGCAGTTCTTC
TRBV4-3	.	TRBD2	TRBJ2-1	CASSQGYSGQPNNEQFF	TGCGCCAGCAGCCAGGGTTATAGCGGGCAGCCCAACAATGAGCAGTTCTTC
TRBV7-8	many	.	TRBJ1-3	CASSPPPEGGNTIYF	TGTGCCAGCTCCCCGCCTCCAGAAGGTGGAAACACCATATATTTT
TRBV29-1	.	TRBD2	TRBJ2-3	CSVEELGTSGSTDTQYF	TGCAGCGTTGAAGAATTAGGGACTAGCGGGAGCACAGATACGCAGTATTTT
TRBV4-1	once	TRBD2	TRBJ2-5	CASSQVLAGVRETQYF	TGCGCCAGCAGCCAAGTACTAGCGGGAGTTCGAGAGACCCAGTACTTC
TRBV28	.	.	TRBJ1-1	CASSLVVDYTEAFF	TGTGCCAGCAGTTTAGTGGTTGATTACACTGAAGCTTTCTTT
TRBV12-3/TRBV12-4	.	.	TRBJ2-7	CASSFEPGGEQYF	TGTGCCAGCAGTTTTGAACCCGGCGGCGAGCAGTACTTC
TRBV7-8	many	TRBD2	TRBJ2-1	CASSPRAGGPRNEQFF	TGTGCCAGCAGCCCCCGAGCGGGAGGGCCTCGGAATGAGCAGTTCTTC
TRBV7-8	few	.	TRBJ1-5	CASSYGYNQPQHF	TGTGCCAGCAGCTACGGGTACAATCAGCCCCAGCATTTT
TRBV6-2/TRBV6-3	few	.	TRBJ1-1	CASTDLPRNTEAFF	TGTGCCAGCACCGACCTTCCACGGAACACTGAAGCTTTCTTT
TRBV7-8	.	TRBD1	TRBJ1-1	CASSYGQGASTEAFF	TGTGCCAGCAGCTACGGACAGGGGGCGAGCACTGAAGCTTTCTTT
TRBV7-2	once	TRBD2	TRBJ2-7	CASSLRGGGDYEQYF	TGTGCCAGCAGCCTTAGAGGTGGGGGGGATTACGAGCAGTACTTC
TRBV4-3	few	.	TRBJ2-3	CASSQGSGNTQYF	TGCGCCAGCAGCCAAGGGTCCGGGAATACGCAGTATTTT
TRBV7-6	.	.	TRBJ1-2	CASSTVRDGYTF	TGTGCCAGCAGCACGGTTAGGGACGGCTACACCTTC
TRBV27	.	TRBD1	TRBJ1-1	CASSSRTGNTEAFF	TGTGCCAGCAGTTCACGGACAGGGAACACTGAAGCTTTCTTT
TRBV7-2	.	.	TRBJ2-7	CASSSLIAGLYEQYF	TGTGCCAGCAGCTCGCTAATTGCGGGATTGTACGAGCAGTACTTC
TRBV28	.	.	TRBJ1-3	CASSSLTLRSGNTIYF	TGTGCCAGCAGTTCCCTAACACTTCGCTCTGGAAACACCATATATTTT
TRBV20-1	.	TRBD1	TRBJ1-4	CSAPTGTGRLLNEKLFF	TGCAGTGCCCCTACCGGGACAGGGCGGCTTCTTAATGAAAAACTGTTTTTT
TRBV19	.	.	TRBJ2-5	CASSHRTVQETQYF	TGTGCCAGTAGTCATCGGACGGTCCAAGAGACCCAGTACTTC
TRBV6-2/TRBV6-3	.	.	TRBJ2-1	CASTYHNEQFF	TGTGCCAGCACGTACCACAATGAGCAGTTCTTC
TRBV19	few	TRBD1	TRBJ2-5	CASSKGTDGGTQYF	TGTGCCAGTAGTAAAGGGACAGACGGAGGGACCCAGTACTTC
TRBV7-3	few	.	TRBJ2-7	CASSLGSRGVNEQYF	TGTGCCAGCAGCTTAGGGAGCAGGGGGGTCAACGAGCAGTACTTC
TRBV28	.	TRBD2	TRBJ2-7	CASITSGSRSYEQYF	TGTGCCAGCATCACTAGCGGGAGTAGGTCCTACGAGCAGTACTTC
TRBV27	.	.	TRBJ1-1	CASLEGYTEAFF	TGTGCCAGTTTAGAAGGATACACTGAAGCTTTCTTT
TRBV12-5	few	.	TRBJ2-1	CASGLDQGEQFF	TGTGCTAGTGGTTTGGACCAGGGGGAGCAGTTCTTC
TRBV7-2	.	.	TRBJ1-2	CASSIGRFYGYTF	TGTGCCAGCAGCATTGGACGGTTCTATGGCTACACCTTC
TRBV6-8	.	TRBD1	TRBJ2-7	CASSGTGTGKNEQYF	TGTGCCAGCAGTGGAACCGGGACAGGGAAGAACGAGCAGTACTTC
TRBV5-4	.	.	TRBJ1-2	CASSLVRDKYYGYTF	TGTGCCAGCAGCTTGGTCCGGGACAAGTACTATGGCTACACCTTC
TRBV10-3	many	.	TRBJ2-2	CAISDARGGGELFF	TGTGCCATCAGTGATGCCAGGGGCGGCGGGGAGCTGTTTTTT
TRBV5-1	many	TRBD2	TRBJ2-1	CASSLGHSGNYNEQFF	TGCGCCAGCAGCTTGGGACATAGCGGGAACTACAATGAGCAGTTCTTC
TRBV20-1	.	TRBD2	TRBJ2-5	CSARGTSGRSGETQYF	TGCAGTGCTAGAGGGACTAGCGGGAGGTCGGGGGAGACCCAGTACTTC
TRBV6-2/TRBV6-3	once	.	TRBJ2-7	CASSHGTNREQYF	TGTGCCAGCAGTCACGGGACCAATCGGGAGCAGTACTTC
TRBV19	.	TRBD1	TRBJ1-5	CASNRDSLNQPQHF	TGTGCCAGTAACCGGGACAGCCTAAATCAGCCCCAGCATTTT
TRBV7-8	.	TRBD2	TRBJ2-5	CASSLARGFGLAQETQYF	TGTGCCAGCAGCTTAGCGCGGGGTTTCGGACTAGCTCAAGAGACCCAGTACTTC
TRBV7-3	.	TRBD2	TRBJ2-7	CASSLQGSGKQYF	TGTGCCAGCAGCTTACAGGGCAGCGGGAAGCAGTACTTC
TRBV10-3	.	TRBD1	TRBJ1-2	CAISEPGQGKYGYTF	TGTGCCATCAGTGAACCCGGACAGGGGAAGTATGGCTACACCTTC
TRBV19	.	.	TRBJ2-7	CASSTDRLSEQYF	TGTGCCAGTAGTACCGACAGGCTCAGCGAGCAGTACTTC
TRBV19	few	.	TRBJ1-1	CASSLTQNTEAFF	TGTGCCAGTAGTCTCACTCAGAACACTGAAGCTTTCTTT
TRBV7-2	many	.	TRBJ1-1	CASSSVGTEAFF	TGTGCCAGCAGCTCAGTCGGAACTGAAGCTTTCTTT
TRBV7-6	many	.	TRBJ1-2	CASSLARPNYGYTF	TGTGCCAGCAGCTTAGCGCGGCCTAACTATGGCTACACCTTC
TRBV30	.	TRBD2	TRBJ2-2	CACRTSGTGELFF	TGTGCCTGCCGGACTAGCGGGACCGGGGAGCTGTTTTTT
TRBV30	.	.	TRBJ1-4	CAWRRRVRNEKLFF	TGTGCCTGGAGGAGGAGGGTGCGGAATGAAAAACTGTTTTTT
TRBV5-4	few	TRBD2	TRBJ2-1	CASSLELAPYNEQFF	TGTGCCAGCAGCTTGGAACTAGCGCCCTACAATGAGCAGTTCTTC
TRBV27	.	TRBD2	TRBJ2-7	CASSPGLAGDEQYF	TGTGCCAGCAGTCCCGGACTAGCGGGAGATGAGCAGTACTTC
TRBV12-3/TRBV12-4	few	.	TRBJ1-5	CASSSADSYQPQHF	TGTGCCAGCAGTTCCGCCGATAGCTATCAGCCCCAGCATTTT
TRBV6-2/TRBV6-3	few	.	TRBJ1-3	CASRDGGSGNTIYF	TGTGCCAGCAGAGATGGGGGCTCTGGAAACACCATATATTTT
TRBV7-8	many	TRBD1	TRBJ1-5	CASSSRTGRNPTQHF	TGTGCCAGCAGCTCTCGGACAGGTCGCAATCCGACCCAGCATTTT
TRBV10-3	.	TRBD2	TRBJ2-5	CAISGRGGAGEETQYF	TGTGCCATCAGTGGCCGCGGCGGAGCGGGAGAAGAGACCCAGTACTTC